The clone carrying this TCR beta chain has ten or more counts. The antigen is undetermined. The sample is drawn from a study of T cells after yellow fever vaccination. Generation of TCR cDNA used 5'RACE template switching (which added a universal primer site and UMIs). TCRdb independently ran MiXCR on the 5' RACE reads; one entry per CDR3 protein. This table holds about 120,000 distinct CDR3 sequences, about 8.2% found once. Study-wide results and caveats: Just a small share of clonotypes turned up in the CD4 compartment as well as the CD8 compartment. A weaker but faster secondary response was observed, peaking on day 5 versus 15. The study noted that FACS-sorted repertoires could contain abundant clonotypes contaminating from the bulk population.

V was shortened by 1 base and J by 3 bases, with 12 bases between the two germline ends. The CDR3 totals 15 residues. The germline CDR1 and CDR2 sequences are LGHNA and YSLEER. The chain carries TRBV4-3 and TRBJ1-2; a possible D gene is TRBD1 (6 bases). The clonotype originates from a man in his late teens or twenties who received the YFV17D yellow fever vaccine. Here the sequenced sample was CD8+ T cells sorted from PBMCs, taken on the day of the yellow fever booster vaccination. The CDR3 spells CASSQGAGEDYGYTF. The CDR3 region has the DNA TGCGCCAGCAGCCAAGGGGCAGGGGAGGACTATGGCTACACCTTC.